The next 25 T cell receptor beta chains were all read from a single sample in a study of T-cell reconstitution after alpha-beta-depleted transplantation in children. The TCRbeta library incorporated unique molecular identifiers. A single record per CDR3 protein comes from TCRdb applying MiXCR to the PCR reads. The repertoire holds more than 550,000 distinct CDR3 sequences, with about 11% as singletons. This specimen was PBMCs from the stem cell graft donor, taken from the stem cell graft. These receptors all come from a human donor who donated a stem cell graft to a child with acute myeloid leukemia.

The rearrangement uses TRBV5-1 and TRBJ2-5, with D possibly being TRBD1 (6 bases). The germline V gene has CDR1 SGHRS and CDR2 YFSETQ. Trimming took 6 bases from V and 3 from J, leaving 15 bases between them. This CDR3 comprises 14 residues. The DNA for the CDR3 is TGCGCCAGCACCATCGCGGACAGAGAAGAGACCCAGTACTTC. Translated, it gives CASTIADREETQYF.

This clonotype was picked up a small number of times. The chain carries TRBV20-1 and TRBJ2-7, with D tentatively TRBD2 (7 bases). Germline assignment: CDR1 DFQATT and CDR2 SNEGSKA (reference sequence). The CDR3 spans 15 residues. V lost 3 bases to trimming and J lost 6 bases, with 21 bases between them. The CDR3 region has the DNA TGCAGTGCTAGCAATGCCGGGGGGCGCCGGATCGAGCAGTACTTC. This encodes CSASNAGGRRIEQYF.

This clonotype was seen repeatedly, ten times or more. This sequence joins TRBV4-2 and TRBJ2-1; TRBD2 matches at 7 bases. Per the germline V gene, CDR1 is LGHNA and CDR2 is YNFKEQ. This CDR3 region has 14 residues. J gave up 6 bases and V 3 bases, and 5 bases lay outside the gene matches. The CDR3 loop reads CASSQVASGNEQFF. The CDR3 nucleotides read TGTGCCAGCAGCCAGGTTGCTAGCGGCAATGAGCAGTTCTTC.

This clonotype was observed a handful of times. The CDR3 here is CASSKYGTSNEQFF. CDR3 nucleotides: TGTGCCAGCAGCAAGTACGGGACTAGTAATGAGCAGTTCTTC. The V gene is TRBV7-9, the J gene TRBJ2-1, with 8 bases aligning to TRBD2. Unmatched junction bases numbered 7, after V lost 5 bases and J lost 7 bases. The CDR3 is 14 amino acids. Germline CDR1 reads SEHNR; CDR2 reads FQNEAQ (reference sequence).

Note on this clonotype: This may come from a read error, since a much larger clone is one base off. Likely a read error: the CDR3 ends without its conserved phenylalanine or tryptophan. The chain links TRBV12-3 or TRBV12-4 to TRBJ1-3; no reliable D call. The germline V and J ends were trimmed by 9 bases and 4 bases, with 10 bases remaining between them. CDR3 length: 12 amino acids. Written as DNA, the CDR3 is TGTGCCAGTGGGAACCAGGGAAACACCATATATTCT. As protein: CASGNQGNTIYS.

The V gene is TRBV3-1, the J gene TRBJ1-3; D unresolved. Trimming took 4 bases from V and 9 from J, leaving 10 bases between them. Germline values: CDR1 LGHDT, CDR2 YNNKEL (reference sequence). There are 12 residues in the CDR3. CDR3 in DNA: TGTGCCAGCAGCCCTATGGAGGCCACCATATATTTT. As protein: CASSPMEATIYF.

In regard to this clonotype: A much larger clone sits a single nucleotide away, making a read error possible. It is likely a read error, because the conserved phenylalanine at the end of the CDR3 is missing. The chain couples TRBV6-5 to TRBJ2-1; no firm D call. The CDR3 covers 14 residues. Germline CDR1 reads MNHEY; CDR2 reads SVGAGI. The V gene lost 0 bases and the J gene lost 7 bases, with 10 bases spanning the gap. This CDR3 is CASSYSLGRNEQFY. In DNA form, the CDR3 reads TGTGCCAGCAGTTACTCACTTGGGCGGAATGAGCAGTTCTAC.

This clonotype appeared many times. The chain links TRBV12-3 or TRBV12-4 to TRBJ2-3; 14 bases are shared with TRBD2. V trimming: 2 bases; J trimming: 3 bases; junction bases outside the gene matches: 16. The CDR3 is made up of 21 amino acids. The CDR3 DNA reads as TGTGCCAGCAGTTTAACCATCGTCCCGGGACTAGCGGGAGTTCGAACAGATACGCAGTATTTT. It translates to CASSLTIVPGLAGVRTDTQYF.

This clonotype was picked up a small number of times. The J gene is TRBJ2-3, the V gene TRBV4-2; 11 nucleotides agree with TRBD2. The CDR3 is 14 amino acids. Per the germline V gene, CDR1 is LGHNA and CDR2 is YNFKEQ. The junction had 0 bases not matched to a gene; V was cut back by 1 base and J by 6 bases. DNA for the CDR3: TGTGCCAGCAGCCAAGTAGCGGGAGGGGATACGCAGTATTTT. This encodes CASSQVAGGDTQYF.

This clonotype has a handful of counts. CDR3 residues: CASSLAGGGRLYF. DNA of the CDR3: TGTGCCAGCAGTTTAGCGGGGGGCGGGAGATTATACTTC. V is TRBV12-3 or TRBV12-4 and J is TRBJ2-7; perhaps TRBD2 as D (7 bases). The V and J ends lost 0 bases and 13 bases respectively, with 16 bases between them. This CDR3 contains 13 residues.

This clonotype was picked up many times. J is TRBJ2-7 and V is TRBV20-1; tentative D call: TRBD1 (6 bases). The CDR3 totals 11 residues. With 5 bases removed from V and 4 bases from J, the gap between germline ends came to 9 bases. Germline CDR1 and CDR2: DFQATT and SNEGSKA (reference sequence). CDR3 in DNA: TGCAGTGCTTATCAGGGGTACGAGCAGTACTTC. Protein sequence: CSAYQGYEQYF.

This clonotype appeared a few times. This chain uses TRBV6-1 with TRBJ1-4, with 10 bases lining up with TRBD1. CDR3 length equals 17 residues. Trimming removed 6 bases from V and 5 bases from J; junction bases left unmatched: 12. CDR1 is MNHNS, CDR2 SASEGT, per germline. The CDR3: CASSKRQGAGGNEKLFF. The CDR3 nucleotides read TGTGCCAGCAGCAAACGACAGGGGGCCGGGGGAAATGAAAAACTGTTTTTT.

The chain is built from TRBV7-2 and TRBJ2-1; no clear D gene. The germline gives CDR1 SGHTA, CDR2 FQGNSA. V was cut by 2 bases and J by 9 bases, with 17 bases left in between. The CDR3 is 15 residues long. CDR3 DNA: TGTGCCAGCAGCTTAAGGATGCGGTTCTCCATTGAGCAGTTCTTC. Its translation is CASSLRMRFSIEQFF.

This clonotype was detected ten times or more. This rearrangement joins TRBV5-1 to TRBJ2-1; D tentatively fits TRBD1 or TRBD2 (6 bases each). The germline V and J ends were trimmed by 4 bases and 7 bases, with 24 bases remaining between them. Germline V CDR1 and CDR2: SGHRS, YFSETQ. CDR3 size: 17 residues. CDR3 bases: TGCGCCAGCAGCCCGGGGGCTAGCGTAATCCATGGGAATGAGCAGTTCTTC. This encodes CASSPGASVIHGNEQFF.

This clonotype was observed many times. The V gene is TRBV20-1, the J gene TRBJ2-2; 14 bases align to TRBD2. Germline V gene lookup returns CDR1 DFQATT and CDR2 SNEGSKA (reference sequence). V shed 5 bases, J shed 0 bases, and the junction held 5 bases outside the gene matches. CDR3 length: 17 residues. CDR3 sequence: CSAPGLAGGTNTGELFF. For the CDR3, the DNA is TGCAGTGCTCCCGGACTAGCGGGAGGTACGAACACCGGGGAGCTGTTTTTT.

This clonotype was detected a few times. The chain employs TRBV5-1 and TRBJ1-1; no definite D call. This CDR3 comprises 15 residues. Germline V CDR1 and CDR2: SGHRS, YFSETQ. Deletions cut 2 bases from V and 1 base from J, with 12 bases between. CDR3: CASSFLSMGNTEAFF. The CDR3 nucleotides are TGCGCCAGCAGCTTTCTTAGTATGGGGAACACTGAAGCTTTCTTT.

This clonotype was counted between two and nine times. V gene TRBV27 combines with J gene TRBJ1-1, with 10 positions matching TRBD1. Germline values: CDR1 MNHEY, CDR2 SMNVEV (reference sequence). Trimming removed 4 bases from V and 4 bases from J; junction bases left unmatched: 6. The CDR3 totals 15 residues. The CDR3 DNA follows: TGTGCCAGCAGTTCTCCGGGACAGGGGATCACTGAAGCTTTCTTT. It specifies CASSSPGQGITEAFF.

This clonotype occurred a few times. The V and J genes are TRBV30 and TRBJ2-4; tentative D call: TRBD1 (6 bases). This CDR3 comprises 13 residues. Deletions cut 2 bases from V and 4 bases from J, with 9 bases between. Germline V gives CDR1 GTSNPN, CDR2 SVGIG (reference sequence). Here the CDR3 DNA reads TGTGCCTGGAGTAGTCAGGGGAAAAACATTCAGTACTTC. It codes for CAWSSQGKNIQYF.

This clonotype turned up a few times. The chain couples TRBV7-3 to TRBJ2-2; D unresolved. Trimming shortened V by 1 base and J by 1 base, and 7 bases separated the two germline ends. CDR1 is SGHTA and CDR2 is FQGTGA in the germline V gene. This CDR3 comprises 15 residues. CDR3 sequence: CASSLNPVNTGELFF. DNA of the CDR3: TGTGCCAGCAGCTTAAATCCCGTGAACACCGGGGAGCTGTTTTTT.

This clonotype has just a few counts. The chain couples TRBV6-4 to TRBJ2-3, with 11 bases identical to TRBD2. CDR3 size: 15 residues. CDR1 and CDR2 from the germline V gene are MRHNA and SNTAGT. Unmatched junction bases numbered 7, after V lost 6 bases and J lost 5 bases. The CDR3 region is CASSDLAGGRDTQYF. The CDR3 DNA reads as TGTGCCAGCAGCGATCTAGCGGGAGGTAGAGATACGCAGTATTTT.

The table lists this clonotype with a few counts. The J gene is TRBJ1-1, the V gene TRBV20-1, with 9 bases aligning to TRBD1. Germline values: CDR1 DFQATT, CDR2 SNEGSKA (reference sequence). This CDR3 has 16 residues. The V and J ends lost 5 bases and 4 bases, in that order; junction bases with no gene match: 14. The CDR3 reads CSAQKDRGWLSTEAFF. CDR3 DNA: TGCAGTGCTCAAAAGGACAGGGGCTGGTTATCCACTGAAGCTTTCTTT.

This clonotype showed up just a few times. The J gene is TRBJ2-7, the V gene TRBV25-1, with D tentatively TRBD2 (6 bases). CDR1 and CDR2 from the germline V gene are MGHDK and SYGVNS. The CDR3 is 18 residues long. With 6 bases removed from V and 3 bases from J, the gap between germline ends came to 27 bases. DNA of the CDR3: TGTGCCAGCAGCGACGAAGGAGTCCCCGGGACTGCGAACTACGAGCAGTACTTC. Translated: CASSDEGVPGTANYEQYF.

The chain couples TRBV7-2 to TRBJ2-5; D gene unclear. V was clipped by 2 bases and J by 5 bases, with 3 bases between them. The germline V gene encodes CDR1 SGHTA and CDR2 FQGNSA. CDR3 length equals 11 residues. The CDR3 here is CTSSLWETQYF. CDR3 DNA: TGTACCAGCAGCTTATGGGAGACCCAGTACTTC.

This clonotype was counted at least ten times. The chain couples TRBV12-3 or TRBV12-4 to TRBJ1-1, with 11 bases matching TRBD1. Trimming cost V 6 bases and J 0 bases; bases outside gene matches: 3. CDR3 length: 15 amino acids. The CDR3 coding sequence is TGTGCCAGCAGCTGGACAGGGGGCATGAACACTGAAGCTTTCTTT. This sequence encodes CASSWTGGMNTEAFF.

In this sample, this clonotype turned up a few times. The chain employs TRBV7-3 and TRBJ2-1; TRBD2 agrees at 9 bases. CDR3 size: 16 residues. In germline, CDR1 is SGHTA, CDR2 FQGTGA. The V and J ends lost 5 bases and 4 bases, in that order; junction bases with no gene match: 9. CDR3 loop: CASSQGGGDFYNEQFF. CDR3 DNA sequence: TGTGCCAGCAGCCAAGGCGGGGGGGACTTTTACAATGAGCAGTTCTTC.